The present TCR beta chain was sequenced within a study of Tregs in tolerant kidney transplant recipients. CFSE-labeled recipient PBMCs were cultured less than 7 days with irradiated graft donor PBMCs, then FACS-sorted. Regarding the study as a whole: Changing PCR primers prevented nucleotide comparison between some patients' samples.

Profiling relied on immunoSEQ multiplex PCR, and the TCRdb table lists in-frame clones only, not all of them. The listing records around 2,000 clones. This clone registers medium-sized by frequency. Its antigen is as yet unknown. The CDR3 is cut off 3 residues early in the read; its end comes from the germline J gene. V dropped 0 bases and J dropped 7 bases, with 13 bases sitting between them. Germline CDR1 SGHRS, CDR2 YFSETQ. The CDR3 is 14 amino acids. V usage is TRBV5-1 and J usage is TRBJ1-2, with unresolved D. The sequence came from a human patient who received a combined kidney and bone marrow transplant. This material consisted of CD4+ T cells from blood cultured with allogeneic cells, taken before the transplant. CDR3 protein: CASSLDLMSSGYTF. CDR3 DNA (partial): TGCGCCAGCAGCTTGGATTTGATGTCCAGTGGC.